This T cell receptor beta chain was retrieved from a study of cytomegalovirus exposure and HLA in healthy donors. The study, taken as a whole, reports: Sequencing depth across donors, presence/absence analyses assumed, was roughly uniform. A later look showed TCR association rates differing by HLA locus, highest for DRB1 and lowest for HLA-C. Most of the TCR beta V segments (in an earlier analysis) were productive either about 90% or about 30% of the time. A few CMV-associated chains were confirmed in vitro to be specific for CMV antigens.

This PCR relied on a set of 60 Vbeta primers and 13 Jbeta primers. Sequencing used immunoSEQ multiplex PCR; TCRdb keeps in-frame clones, though not all of them. The data hold 150,000 to 200,000 clones, with around 77% observed a single time. Note on this clone: Antigen specificity is unknown.

The CDR3 length is 15 residues. Germline V lookup: CDR1 SGHRS, CDR2 YFSETQ. With V trimmed by 0 bases and J by 3 bases, 3 bases remained unmatched. The gene calls are TRBV5-1 and TRBJ1-2; 9 bases align to TRBD1. Sequences were obtained from PBMCs. The clonotype comes from a man in his 60s in good health and CMV-seronegative. The CDR3 nucleotides are TGCGCCAGCAGCTTGGGCGACAGGGGGGACTATGGCTACACCTTC. This codes for CASSLGDRGDYGYTF. The full variable domain, its missing parts supplied by reference TRBV5-1 and TRBJ1-2, is KAGVTQTPRYLIKTRGQQVTLSCSPISGHRSVSWYQQTPGQGLQFLFEYFSETQRNKGNFPGRFSGRQFSNSRSEMNVSTLELGDSALYLCASSLGDRGDYGYTFGSGTRLTVV.